These 11 T cell receptor beta chains were all obtained from the same sample, sequenced in a study of cytomegalovirus exposure and HLA in healthy donors. 13 Jbeta primers and 60 Vbeta primers were used for the PCR. Method: immunoSEQ multiplex PCR; TCRdb's copy keeps in-frame clones and lacks some. The data contain some 150,000 clones, 65% to 85% of them singletons. Material: PBMCs. These receptors all come from a woman between 45 and 65 years old in good health and CMV-seropositive.

The rearrangement uses TRBV7-9 and TRBJ2-5, with 7 bases lining up with TRBD2. Germline loops: CDR1 SEHNR, CDR2 FQNEAQ (reference sequence). The CDR3 consists of 15 residues. Trimming took 3 bases from V and 5 from J; bases not matched to a gene: 9. The CDR3: CASSFSGPEIETQYF. DNA of the CDR3: TGTGCCAGCAGCTTTAGCGGGCCCGAGATTGAGACCCAGTACTTC.

To note about this clone: Other nucleotide sequences in the sample specify the same CDR3. The chain combines TRBV6-5 with TRBJ1-1; D might be TRBD1 (6 bases). The CDR3 extends over 14 amino acids. The germline V gene encodes CDR1 MNHEY and CDR2 SVGAGI. Deletions cut 1 base from V and 1 base from J, with 7 bases between. CDR3 in DNA: TGTGCCAGCAGTTACTTACAGGGGAACACTGAAGCTTTCTTT. Residues: CASSYLQGNTEAFF.

The chain links TRBV18 to TRBJ1-4, with D maybe TRBD1 (5 bases). With 6 bases removed from V and 6 bases from J, the gap between germline ends came to 14 bases. The germline CDR1 and CDR2 sequences are KGHSH and LQKENI. The CDR3 is made up of 14 amino acids. The CDR3 protein is CASSTVGADEKLFF. CDR3 sequence (DNA): TGTGCCAGCTCGACAGTAGGGGCGGATGAAAAACTGTTTTTT.

The chain couples TRBV2 to TRBJ2-2, with 9 bases that match TRBD2. CDR1 and CDR2 (germline): SNHLY, FYNNEI. V trimming: 4 bases; J trimming: 3 bases; junction bases outside the gene matches: 6. The CDR3 has 16 residues. The CDR3 here is CASSVVVAGDTGELFF. DNA of the CDR3: TGTGCCAGCAGTGTGGTTGTAGCGGGAGACACCGGGGAGCTGTTTTTT.

The gene calls are TRBV7-9 and TRBJ2-5; TRBD2 matches at 11 bases. The germline V gene has CDR1 SEHNR and CDR2 FQNEAQ (reference sequence). The junction had 7 bases not matched to a gene; V was cut back by 5 bases and J by 5 bases. The CDR3 loop spans 15 amino acids. CDR3 DNA: TGTGCCAGCAGCCCCACTAGCGGGGGTAAGGAGACCCAGTACTTC. Amino acids: CASSPTSGGKETQYF.

The chain carries TRBV6-5 and TRBJ2-5; 8 positions agree with TRBD1. The CDR3 length is 15 residues. V shed 1 base, J shed 2 bases, and the junction held 3 bases outside the gene matches. Germline assignment: CDR1 MNHEY and CDR2 SVGAGI. CDR3 in amino acids: CASSYLGTGQETQYF. The DNA for the CDR3 is TGTGCCAGCAGTTACTTGGGGACAGGACAAGAGACCCAGTACTTC.

The chain uses TRBV25-1 and TRBJ1-1, with D uncertain. The length of the CDR3 is 13 residues. V shed 0 bases and J shed 0 bases, with 2 bases lying between them. CDR1 MGHDK and CDR2 SYGVNS come from the germline V gene. Here the CDR3 reads CASSEYMNTEAFF. Here the CDR3 DNA reads TGTGCCAGCAGTGAATACATGAACACTGAAGCTTTCTTT.

This clone has a single count. This rearrangement joins TRBV10-3 to TRBJ1-4, with D maybe TRBD1 (5 bases). V was clipped by 4 bases and J by 6 bases, with 12 bases between them. Germline lookup yields CDR1 ENHRY and CDR2 SYGVKD. CDR3 length equals 14 residues. The CDR3 spells CAISGVSGDEKLFF. CDR3 DNA: TGTGCCATCAGTGGTGTCTCGGGGGATGAAAAACTGTTTTTT.

The chain has TRBV5-1 and TRBJ2-7; 8 bases map to TRBD1. This CDR3 is 15 amino acids long. Trimming cost V 2 bases and J 7 bases; bases outside gene matches: 11. Germline loops: CDR1 SGHRS, CDR2 YFSETQ. Here the CDR3 reads CASSFGTGTSGEQYF. In DNA form, the CDR3 reads TGCGCCAGCAGCTTCGGGACAGGAACTTCGGGGGAGCAGTACTTC.

This clone occurred once. The gene calls are TRBV27 and TRBJ2-3; 8 bases align to TRBD2. V was clipped by 5 bases and J by 2 bases; unmatched bases: 9. Per germline, CDR1 MNHEY and CDR2 SMNVEV (reference sequence). The CDR3 consists of 16 residues. CDR3 in DNA: TGTGCCAGCAGTGGTGAACGGGGGGGCAACACAGATACGCAGTATTTT. This codes for CASSGERGGNTDTQYF.

The rearrangement joins TRBV5-6 to TRBJ1-1; D may be TRBD1 (5 bases). With 2 bases removed from V and 7 bases from J, the gap between germline ends came to 21 bases. The germline V gene encodes CDR1 SGHDT and CDR2 YYEEEE. This CDR3 comprises 16 residues. CDR3 nucleotides: TGTGCCAGCAGCTTCACAGGACGCTCCTTAAGCGATGAAGCTTTCTTT. Protein product: CASSFTGRSLSDEAFF.